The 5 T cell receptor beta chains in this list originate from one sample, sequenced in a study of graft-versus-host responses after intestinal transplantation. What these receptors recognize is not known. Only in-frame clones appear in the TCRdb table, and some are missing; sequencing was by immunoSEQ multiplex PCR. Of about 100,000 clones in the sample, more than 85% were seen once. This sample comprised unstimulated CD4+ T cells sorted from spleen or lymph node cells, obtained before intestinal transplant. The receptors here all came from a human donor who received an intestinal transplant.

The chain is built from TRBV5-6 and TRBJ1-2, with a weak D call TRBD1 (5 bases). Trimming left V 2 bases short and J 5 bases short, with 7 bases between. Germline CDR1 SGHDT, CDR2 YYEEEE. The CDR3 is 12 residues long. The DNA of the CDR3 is TGTGCCAGCAGCTTTCGACAGTATGGCTACACCTTC. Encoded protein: CASSFRQYGYTF.

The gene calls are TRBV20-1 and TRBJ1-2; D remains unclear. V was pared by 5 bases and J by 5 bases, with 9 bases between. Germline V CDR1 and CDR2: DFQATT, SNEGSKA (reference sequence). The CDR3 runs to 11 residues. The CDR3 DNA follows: TGCAGTGCTGGGTCCCCGTATGGCTACACCTTC. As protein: CSAGSPYGYTF.

As DNA, the CDR3 is TGTGCCAGCTCACCCGGGACAGGGGAGCTAGGTGAGCAGTTCTTC. The encoded protein is CASSPGTGELGEQFF. This chain connects TRBV18 to TRBJ2-1, with 10 bases matching TRBD1. The germline V gene has CDR1 KGHSH and CDR2 LQKENI. The J segment lost 9 bases and the V segment lost 3 bases, leaving 8 bases of the junction unmatched. CDR3 size: 15 residues.

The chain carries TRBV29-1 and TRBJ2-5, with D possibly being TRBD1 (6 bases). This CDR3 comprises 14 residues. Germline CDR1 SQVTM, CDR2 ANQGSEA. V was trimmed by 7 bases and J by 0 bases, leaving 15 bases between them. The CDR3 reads CSARSGQNQETQYF. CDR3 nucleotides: TGCAGCGCCAGGAGCGGACAGAACCAAGAGACCCAGTACTTC.

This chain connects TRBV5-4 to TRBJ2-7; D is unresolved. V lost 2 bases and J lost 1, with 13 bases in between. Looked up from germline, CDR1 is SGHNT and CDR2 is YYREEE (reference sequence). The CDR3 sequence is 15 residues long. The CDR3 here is CASSFGPTLSYEQYF. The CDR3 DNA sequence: TGTGCCAGCAGCTTTGGCCCAACCCTTTCCTACGAGCAGTACTTC.